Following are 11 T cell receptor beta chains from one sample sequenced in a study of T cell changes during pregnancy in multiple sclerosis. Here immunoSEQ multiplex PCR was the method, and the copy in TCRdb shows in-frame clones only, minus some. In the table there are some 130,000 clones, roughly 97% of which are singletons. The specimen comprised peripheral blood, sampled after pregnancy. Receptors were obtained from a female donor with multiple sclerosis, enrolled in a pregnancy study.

CDR3 sequence reads: CASSVGGSGPGELFF. The CDR3 DNA is TGTGCCAGCAGCGTAGGCGGGAGCGGGCCCGGGGAGCTGTTTTTT. This chain uses TRBV9 with TRBJ2-2, with 7 bases lining up with TRBD2. V lost 0 bases to trimming and J lost 6 bases; unmatched junction nucleotides: 5. The CDR3 is 15 residues long. The V gene's germline CDR1 is SGDLS and CDR2 YYNGEE. The variable domain in full, with the rest retrieved from reference TRBV9 and TRBJ2-2, is DSGVTQTPKHLITATGQRVTLRCSPRSGDLSVYWYQQSLDQGLQFLIQYYNGEERAKGNILERFSAQQFPDLHSELNLSSLELGDSALYFCASSVGGSGPGELFFGEGSRLTVL.

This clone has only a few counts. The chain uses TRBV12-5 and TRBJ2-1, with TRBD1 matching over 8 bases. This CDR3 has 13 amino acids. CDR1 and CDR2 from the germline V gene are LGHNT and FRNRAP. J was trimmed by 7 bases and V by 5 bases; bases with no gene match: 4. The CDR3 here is CASGPDRGNEQFF. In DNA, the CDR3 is TGTGCTAGTGGTCCCGACAGGGGAAATGAGCAGTTCTTC.

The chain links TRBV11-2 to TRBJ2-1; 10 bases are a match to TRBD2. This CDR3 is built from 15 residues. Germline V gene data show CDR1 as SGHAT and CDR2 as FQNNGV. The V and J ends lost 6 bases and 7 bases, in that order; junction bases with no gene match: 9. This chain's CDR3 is CASRLIAGGTNEQFF. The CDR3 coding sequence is TGTGCCAGCAGGCTAATAGCGGGAGGAACGAATGAGCAGTTCTTC.

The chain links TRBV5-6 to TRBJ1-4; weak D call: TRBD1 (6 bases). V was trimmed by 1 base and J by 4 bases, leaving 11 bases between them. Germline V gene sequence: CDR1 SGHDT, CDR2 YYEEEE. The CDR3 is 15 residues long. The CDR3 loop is CASSLTRGFNEKLFF. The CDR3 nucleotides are TGTGCCAGCAGCTTGACCAGGGGATTTAATGAAAAACTGTTTTTT.

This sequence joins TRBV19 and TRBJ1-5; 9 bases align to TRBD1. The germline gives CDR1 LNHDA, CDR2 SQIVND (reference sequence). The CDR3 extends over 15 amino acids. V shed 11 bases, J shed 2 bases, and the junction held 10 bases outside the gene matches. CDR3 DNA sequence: TGTGCCTCAGGGCCGGGGGACAGGGGCAATCAGCCCCAGCATTTT. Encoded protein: CASGPGDRGNQPQHF.

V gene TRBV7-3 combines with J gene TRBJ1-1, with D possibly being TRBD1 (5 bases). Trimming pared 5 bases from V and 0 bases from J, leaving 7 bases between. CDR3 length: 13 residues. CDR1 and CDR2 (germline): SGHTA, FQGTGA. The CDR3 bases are TGTGCCAGCAGCAGGGGTTTGAACACTGAAGCTTTCTTT. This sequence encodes CASSRGLNTEAFF.

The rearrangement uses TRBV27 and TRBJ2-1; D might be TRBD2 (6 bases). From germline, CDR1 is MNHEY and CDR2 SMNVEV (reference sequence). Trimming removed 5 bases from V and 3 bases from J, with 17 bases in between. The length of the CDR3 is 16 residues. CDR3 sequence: CASSILGGTFYNEQFF. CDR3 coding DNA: TGTGCCAGCAGTATCCTCGGGGGTACTTTCTACAATGAGCAGTTCTTC.

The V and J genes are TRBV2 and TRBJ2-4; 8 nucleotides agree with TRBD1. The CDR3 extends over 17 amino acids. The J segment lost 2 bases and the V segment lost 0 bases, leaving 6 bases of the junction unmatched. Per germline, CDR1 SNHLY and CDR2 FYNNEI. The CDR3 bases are TGTGCCAGCAGTGAAGCCTTGGACAGGGTTTCCAAAAACATTCAGTACTTC. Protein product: CASSEALDRVSKNIQYF.

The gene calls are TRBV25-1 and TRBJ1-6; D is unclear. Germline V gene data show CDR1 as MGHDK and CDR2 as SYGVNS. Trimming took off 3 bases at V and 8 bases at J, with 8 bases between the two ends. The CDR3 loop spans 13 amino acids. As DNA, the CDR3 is TGTGCCAGCAGTGACCCCGGGGATTCACCCCTCCACTTT. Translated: CASSDPGDSPLHF.

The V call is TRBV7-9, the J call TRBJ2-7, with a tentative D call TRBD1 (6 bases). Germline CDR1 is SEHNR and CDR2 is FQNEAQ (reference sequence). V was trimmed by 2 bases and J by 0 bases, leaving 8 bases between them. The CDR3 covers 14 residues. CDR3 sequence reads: CASSLTGISYEQYF. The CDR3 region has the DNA TGTGCCAGCAGCTTAACAGGGATCTCCTACGAGCAGTACTTC.

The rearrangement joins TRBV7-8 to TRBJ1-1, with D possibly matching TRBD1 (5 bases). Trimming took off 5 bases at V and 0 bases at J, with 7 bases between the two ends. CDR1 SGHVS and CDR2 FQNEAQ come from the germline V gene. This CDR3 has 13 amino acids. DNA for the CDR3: TGTGCCAGCAGCAACAGGTTGAACACTGAAGCTTTCTTT. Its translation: CASSNRLNTEAFF.